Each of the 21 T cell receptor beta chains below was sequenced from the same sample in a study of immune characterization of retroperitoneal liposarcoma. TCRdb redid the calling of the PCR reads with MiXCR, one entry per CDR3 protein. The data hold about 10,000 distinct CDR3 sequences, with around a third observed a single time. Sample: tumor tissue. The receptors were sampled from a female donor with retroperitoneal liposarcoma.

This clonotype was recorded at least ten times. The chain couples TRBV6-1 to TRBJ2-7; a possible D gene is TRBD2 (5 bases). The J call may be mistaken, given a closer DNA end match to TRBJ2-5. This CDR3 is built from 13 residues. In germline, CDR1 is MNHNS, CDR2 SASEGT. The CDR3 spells CASSLRAVETQYF. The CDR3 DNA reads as TGTGCCAGCAGTTTGAGGGCGGTGGAGACCCAGTACTTC.

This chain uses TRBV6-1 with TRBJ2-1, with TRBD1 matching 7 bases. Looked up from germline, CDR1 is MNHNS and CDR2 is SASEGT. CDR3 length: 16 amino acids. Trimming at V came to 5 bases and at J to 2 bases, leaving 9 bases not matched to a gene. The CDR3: CASSRAGGPTYNEQFF. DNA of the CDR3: TGTGCCAGCAGTCGAGCAGGGGGACCGACCTACAATGAGCAGTTCTTC.

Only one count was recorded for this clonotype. Written as DNA, the CDR3 is TGCGCCAGCAGTGAGAGGCAGGTTCAAGGCTACACCTTC. Translating gives CASSERQVQGYTF. V is TRBV10-2 and J is TRBJ1-2; D not resolved. The CDR3 is made up of 13 amino acids. Deletions cut 2 bases from V and 8 bases from J, with 12 bases between. Germline CDR1 is WSHSY and CDR2 is SAAADI.

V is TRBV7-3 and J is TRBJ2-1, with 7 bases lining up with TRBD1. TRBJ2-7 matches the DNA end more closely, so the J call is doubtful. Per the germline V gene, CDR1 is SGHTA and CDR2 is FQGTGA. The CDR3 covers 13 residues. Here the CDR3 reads CASSRGRNSEQYF. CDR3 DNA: TGTGCCAGCAGCAGGGGGCGTAATTCCGAGCAGTACTTC.

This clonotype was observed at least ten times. The CDR3 spells CASSEGGGSYNEQFF. In DNA form, the CDR3 reads TGTGCCAGCAGTGAAGGGGGGGGCTCCTACAATGAGCAGTTCTTC. This sequence joins TRBV6-1 and TRBJ2-1; 7 bases are shared with TRBD2. Looked up from germline, CDR1 is MNHNS and CDR2 is SASEGT. The CDR3 extends over 15 amino acids. J gave up 0 bases and V 1 base, and 0 bases lay outside the gene matches.

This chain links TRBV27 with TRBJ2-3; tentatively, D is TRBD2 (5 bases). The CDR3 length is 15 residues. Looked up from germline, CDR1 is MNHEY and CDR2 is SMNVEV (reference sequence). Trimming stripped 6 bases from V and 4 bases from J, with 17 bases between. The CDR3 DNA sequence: TGTGCCAGCAGAGGGCTGGGGATCGGGGCAGATACGCAGTATTTT. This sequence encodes CASRGLGIGADTQYF.

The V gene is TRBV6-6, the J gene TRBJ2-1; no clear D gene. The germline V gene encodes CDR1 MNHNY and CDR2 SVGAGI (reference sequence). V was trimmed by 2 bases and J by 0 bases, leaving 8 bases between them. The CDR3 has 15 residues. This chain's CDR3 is CASSYDGSSYNEQFF. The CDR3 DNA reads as TGTGCCAGCAGTTACGACGGTAGCTCCTACAATGAGCAGTTCTTC.

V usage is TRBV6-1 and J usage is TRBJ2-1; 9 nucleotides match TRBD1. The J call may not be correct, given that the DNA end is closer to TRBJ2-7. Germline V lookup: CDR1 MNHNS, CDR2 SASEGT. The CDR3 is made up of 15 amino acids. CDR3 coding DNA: TGTGCCAGCAGTGAATATTTGGGACAGGGCCAAGAGCAGTACTTC. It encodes CASSEYLGQGQEQYF.

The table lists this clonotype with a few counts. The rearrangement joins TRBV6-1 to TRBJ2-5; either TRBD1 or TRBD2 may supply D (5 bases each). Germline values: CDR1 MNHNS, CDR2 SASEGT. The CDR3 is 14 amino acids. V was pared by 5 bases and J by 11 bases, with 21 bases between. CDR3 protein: CASSYYDTEGEQYF. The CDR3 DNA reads TGTGCCAGCAGTTATTACGACACGGAAGGGGAGCAGTACTTC.

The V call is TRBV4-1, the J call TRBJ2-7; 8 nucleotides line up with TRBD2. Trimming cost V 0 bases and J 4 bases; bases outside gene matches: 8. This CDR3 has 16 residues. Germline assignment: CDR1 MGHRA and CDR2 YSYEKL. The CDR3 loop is CASSQDRGGFGYEQYF. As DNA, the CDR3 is TGCGCCAGCAGCCAAGATCGGGGGGGATTCGGTTACGAGCAGTACTTC.

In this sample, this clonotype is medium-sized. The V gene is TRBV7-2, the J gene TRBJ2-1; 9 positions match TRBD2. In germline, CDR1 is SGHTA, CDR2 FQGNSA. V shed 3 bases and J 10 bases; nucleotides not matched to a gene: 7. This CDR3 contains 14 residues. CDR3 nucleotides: TGTGCCAGCAGCTTTAGCGGGAGCACCTACGAGCAGTTCTTC. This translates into CASSFSGSTYEQFF.

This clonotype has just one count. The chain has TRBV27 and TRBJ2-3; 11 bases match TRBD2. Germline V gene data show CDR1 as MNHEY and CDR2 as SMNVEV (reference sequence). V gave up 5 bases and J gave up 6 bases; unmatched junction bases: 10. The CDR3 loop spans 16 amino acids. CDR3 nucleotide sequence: TGTGCCAGCAGTCCATCACTAGCGGGAGTTAGTGATACGCAGTATTTT. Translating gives CASSPSLAGVSDTQYF.

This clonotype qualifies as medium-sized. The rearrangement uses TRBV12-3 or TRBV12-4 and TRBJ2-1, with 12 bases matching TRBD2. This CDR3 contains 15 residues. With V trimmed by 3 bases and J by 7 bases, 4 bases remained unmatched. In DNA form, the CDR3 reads TGTGCCAGCAGTTTTCGGACTAGCGGGGTTAATGAGCAGTTCTTC. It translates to CASSFRTSGVNEQFF.

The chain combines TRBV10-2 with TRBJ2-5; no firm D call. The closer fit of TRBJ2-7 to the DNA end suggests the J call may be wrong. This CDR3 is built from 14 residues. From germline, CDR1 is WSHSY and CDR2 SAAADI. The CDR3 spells CASSEGAPSYEQYF. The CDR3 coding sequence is TGCGCCAGCAGTGAGGGAGCCCCCTCCTACGAGCAGTACTTC.

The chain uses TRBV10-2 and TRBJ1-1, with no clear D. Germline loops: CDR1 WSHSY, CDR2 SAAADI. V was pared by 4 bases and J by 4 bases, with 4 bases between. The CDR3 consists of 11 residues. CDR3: CASSGVTEAFF. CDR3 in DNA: TGCGCCAGCAGTGGGGTCACTGAAGCTTTCTTT.

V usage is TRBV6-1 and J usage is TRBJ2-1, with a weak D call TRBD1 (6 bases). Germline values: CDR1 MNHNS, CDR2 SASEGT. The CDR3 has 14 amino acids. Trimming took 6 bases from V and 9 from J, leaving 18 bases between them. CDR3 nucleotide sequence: TGTGCCAGCAGCAGACAGGCCCGTCTGGGTGAGCAGTTCTTC. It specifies CASSRQARLGEQFF.

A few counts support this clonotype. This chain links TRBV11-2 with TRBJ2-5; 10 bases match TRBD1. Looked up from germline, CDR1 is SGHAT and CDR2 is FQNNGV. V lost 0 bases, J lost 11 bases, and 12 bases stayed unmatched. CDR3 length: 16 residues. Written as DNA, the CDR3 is TGTGCCAGCAGCTTAGAGTGGACAGGGGGTCGGAGTGAGCAGTACTTC. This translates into CASSLEWTGGRSEQYF.

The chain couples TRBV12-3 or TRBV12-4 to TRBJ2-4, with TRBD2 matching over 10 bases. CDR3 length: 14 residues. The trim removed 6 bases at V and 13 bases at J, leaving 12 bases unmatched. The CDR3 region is CASRLAGRFNEQYF. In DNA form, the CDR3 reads TGTGCCAGCAGACTAGCGGGGAGATTCAATGAGCAGTACTTC.

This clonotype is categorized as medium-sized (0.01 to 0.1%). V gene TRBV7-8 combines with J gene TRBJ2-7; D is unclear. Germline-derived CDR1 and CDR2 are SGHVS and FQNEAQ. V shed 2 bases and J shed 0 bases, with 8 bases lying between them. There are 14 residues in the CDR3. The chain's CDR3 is CASSLQSRSYEQYF. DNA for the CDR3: TGTGCCAGCAGCTTACAGAGCCGCTCCTACGAGCAGTACTTC.

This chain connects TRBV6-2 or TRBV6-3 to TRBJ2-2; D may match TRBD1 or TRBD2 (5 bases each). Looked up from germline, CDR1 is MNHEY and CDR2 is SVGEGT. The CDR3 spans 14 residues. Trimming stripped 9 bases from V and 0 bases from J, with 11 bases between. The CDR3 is CASRDEPNTGELFF. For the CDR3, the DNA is TGTGCCAGTCGGGACGAACCGAACACCGGGGAGCTGTTTTTT.

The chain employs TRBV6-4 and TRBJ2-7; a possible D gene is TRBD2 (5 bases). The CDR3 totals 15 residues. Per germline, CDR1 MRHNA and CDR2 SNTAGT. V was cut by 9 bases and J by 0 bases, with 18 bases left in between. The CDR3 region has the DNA TGTGCCAGTCGTCGGCCGAGGGTCGCCTCCTACGAGCAGTACTTC. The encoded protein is CASRRPRVASYEQYF.